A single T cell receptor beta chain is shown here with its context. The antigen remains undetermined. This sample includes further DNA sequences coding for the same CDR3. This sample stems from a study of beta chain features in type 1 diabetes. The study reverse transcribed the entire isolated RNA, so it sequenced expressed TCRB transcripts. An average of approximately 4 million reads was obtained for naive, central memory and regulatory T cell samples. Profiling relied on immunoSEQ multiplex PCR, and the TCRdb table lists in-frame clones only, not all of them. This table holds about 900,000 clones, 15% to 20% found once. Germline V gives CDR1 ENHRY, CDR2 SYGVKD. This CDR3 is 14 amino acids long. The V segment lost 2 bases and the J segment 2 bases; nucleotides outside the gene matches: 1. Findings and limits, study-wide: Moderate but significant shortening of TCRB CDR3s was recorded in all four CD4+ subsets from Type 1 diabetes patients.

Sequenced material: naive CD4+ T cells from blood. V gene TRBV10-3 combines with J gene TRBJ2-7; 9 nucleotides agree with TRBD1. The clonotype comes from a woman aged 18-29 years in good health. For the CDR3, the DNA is TGTGCCATCAGTGAGGGACAGGGGCCCTACGAGCAGTACTTC. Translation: CAISEGQGPYEQYF.